This is a list of T cell receptor beta chains from one sample in a study of memory CD4+ T cells and cytomegalovirus serostatus. Here immunoSEQ multiplex PCR was the method, and the copy in TCRdb shows in-frame clones only, minus some. The sample records about 38,000 clones, about 80% being singletons. The sequencing input was memory CD4+ T cells from blood. Receptor source: an adult in good health and CMV-seropositive. Both conserved end residues are part of each CDR3. The order of the fields is J gene, clone size, V gene, D gene, CDR3 protein, CDR3 DNA. A D gene is named only where the DNA matches it firmly. The size field is filled for only some rows; it gives once, few, many or a size class.

TRBJ1-1,-,TRBV28,TRBD1,CASSLRDRAAFF,TGTGCCAGCAGTCTAAGAGACAGGGCAGCTTTCTTT
TRBJ2-4,-,TRBV27,-,CASRTTAKNIQYF,TGTGCCAGCAGGACAACGGCCAAAAACATTCAGTACTTC
TRBJ1-5,-,TRBV6-1,TRBD1,CASSLQGGGQPQHF,TGTGCCAGCAGTTTACAGGGGGGGGGTCAGCCCCAGCATTTT
TRBJ2-3,-,TRBV5-1,TRBD2,CASNLGSSGGTDTQYF,TGCGCCAGCAACCTGGGGTCTAGCGGGGGCACAGATACGCAGTATTTT
TRBJ2-5,-,TRBV5-4,TRBD2,CASSSGLAGGPEETQYF,TGTGCCAGCAGCTCTGGACTAGCGGGGGGGCCGGAGGAGACCCAGTACTTC
TRBJ1-6,once,TRBV7-6,TRBD1,CASSLGQGRSPLHF,TGTGCCAGCAGCTTAGGACAGGGACGGTCACCCCTCCACTTT
TRBJ1-2,-,TRBV4-3,-,CASSQASGRVDGYTF,TGCGCCAGCAGCCAGGCGTCAGGGAGAGTCGATGGCTACACCTTC
TRBJ2-1,-,TRBV5-6,-,CASSFRQSFYNEQFF,TGTGCCAGCAGCTTCCGACAGAGCTTCTACAATGAGCAGTTCTTC
TRBJ1-3,-,TRBV19,-,CASCWREAGNTIYF,TGTGCCAGCTGCTGGAGGGAGGCTGGAAACACCATATATTTT
TRBJ2-2,few,TRBV5-1,TRBD2,CASTSGNTGELFF,TGCGCCAGCACTAGCGGCAACACCGGGGAGCTGTTTTTT
TRBJ2-5,-,TRBV7-9,-,CASSLETQYF,TGTGCCAGCAGCTTAGAGACCCAGTACTTC
TRBJ2-2,once,TRBV6-4,-,CASSVDGANTGELFF,TGTGCCAGCAGTGTCGACGGGGCGAACACCGGGGAGCTGTTTTTT
TRBJ1-3,-,TRBV7-9,-,CASSRMGGSGNTIYF,TGTGCCAGCAGCCGAATGGGGGGCTCTGGAAACACCATATATTTT
TRBJ1-5,-,TRBV2,-,CASSVTGRSYSNQPQHF,TGTGCCAGCAGTGTTACAGGGAGGTCTTATAGCAATCAGCCCCAGCATTTT
TRBJ1-1,once,TRBV27,-,CASSFVWGGGATEAFF,TGTGCCAGCAGTTTCGTTTGGGGCGGGGGGGCCACTGAAGCTTTCTTT
TRBJ1-5,once,TRBV18,-,CASSPTGGRRQPQHF,TGTGCCAGCTCACCCACTGGGGGCAGACGACAGCCCCAGCATTTT
TRBJ2-5,-,TRBV10-3,-,CATWGAGTGETQYF,TGTGCCACCTGGGGGGCGGGAACGGGAGAGACCCAGTACTTC
TRBJ1-3,-,TRBV10-3,-,CAISAGTTGGNTIYF,TGTGCCATCAGTGCGGGGACGACGGGTGGAAACACCATATATTTT
TRBJ1-1,-,TRBV18,-,CASSSQENTEAFF,TGTGCCAGCTCCTCACAAGAGAACACTGAAGCTTTCTTT
TRBJ2-2,once,TRBV10-3,-,CAISESGRGAGELFF,TGTGCCATCAGTGAGTCTGGCCGCGGAGCCGGGGAGCTGTTTTTT
TRBJ2-1,few,TRBV4-3,-,CASRQPSDRSSYNEQFF,TGCGCCAGCAGGCAACCTAGCGACCGCAGCTCCTACAATGAGCAGTTCTTC
TRBJ1-5,once,TRBV19,TRBD1,CASSIGGDRPNQPQHF,TGTGCCAGTAGTATAGGCGGGGACAGGCCCAATCAGCCCCAGCATTTT
TRBJ1-2,-,TRBV6-1,-,CASSNGQGGYYGYTF,TGTGCCAGCAGCAACGGGCAGGGAGGGTACTATGGCTACACCTTC
TRBJ2-7,-,TRBV10-1,TRBD2,CASSASGSPSGSYEQYF,TGCGCCAGCAGTGCTAGCGGGAGCCCCTCGGGTTCCTACGAGCAGTACTTC
TRBJ1-5,-,TRBV27,-,CASSLVGKQPQHF,TGTGCCAGCAGCCTGGTGGGGAAGCAGCCCCAGCATTTT
TRBJ1-4,-,TRBV4-1,-,CASSQGPLGEKLFF,TGCGCCAGCAGTCAGGGTCCCTTGGGGGAAAAACTGTTTTTT
TRBJ1-2,-,TRBV2,-,CASQLQGEGYTF,TGTGCCAGCCAGTTACAGGGTGAGGGCTACACCTTC
TRBJ2-1,-,TRBV5-1,-,CASSQGNNEQFF,TGCGCCAGCAGCCAGGGGAACAATGAGCAGTTCTTC
TRBJ2-3,-,TRBV5-1,TRBD2,CASSLAYAGGGKDTQYF,TGCGCCAGCAGCTTGGCCTATGCCGGGGGGGGAAAAGATACGCAGTATTTT
TRBJ2-7,-,TRBV7-9,-,CASSSGRAYEQYF,TGTGCCAGCAGCTCCGGCCGAGCCTACGAGCAGTACTTC
TRBJ2-1,-,TRBV5-6,TRBD1,CASSSDQGAFYNEQFF,TGTGCCAGCAGCTCGGACCAGGGGGCGTTCTACAATGAGCAGTTCTTC
TRBJ2-7,-,TRBV7-6,-,CASSLDSGAYEQYF,TGTGCCAGCAGCTTAGATAGCGGCGCCTACGAGCAGTACTTC
TRBJ1-5,few,TRBV6-1,TRBD1,CASMDRGHQPQHF,TGTGCCAGCATGGACAGGGGGCACCAGCCCCAGCATTTT
TRBJ2-5,-,TRBV7-9,-,CASSLTSATETQYF,TGTGCCAGCAGCTTAACTAGTGCTACGGAGACCCAGTACTTC
TRBJ2-7,-,TRBV20-1,-,CSARTVEQYF,TGCAGTGCAAGGACCGTCGAGCAGTACTTC
TRBJ2-7,once,TRBV5-8,-,CASGNYEQYF,TGTGCCAGCGGAAACTACGAGCAGTACTTC
TRBJ1-6,-,TRBV5-1,TRBD1,CASSPSGTGLSPLHF,TGCGCCAGCAGCCCCTCCGGGACAGGGCTCTCACCCCTCCACTTT
TRBJ2-7,-,TRBV7-9,-,CASSPATGLRYEQYF,TGTGCCAGCAGCCCGGCTACAGGGCTACGGTACGAGCAGTACTTC
TRBJ1-3,few,TRBV6-1,-,CASTAIPSSGNTIYF,TGTGCCAGCACAGCGATACCGAGCTCTGGAAACACCATATATTTT
TRBJ2-1,-,TRBV6-1,-,CASTATVGYNEQFF,TGTGCCAGCACGGCGACAGTCGGATACAATGAGCAGTTCTTC
TRBJ2-3,few,TRBV9,-,CASSVGRRGLTDTQYF,TGTGCCAGCAGCGTAGGGAGACGGGGTCTCACAGATACGCAGTATTTT
TRBJ2-2,-,TRBV28,TRBD2,CASNTGASGSLGTGELFF,TGTGCCAGCAATACAGGGGCTAGCGGGAGTTTGGGCACCGGGGAGCTGTTTTTT
TRBJ2-1,once,TRBV4-1,-,CASSQDQGVYEQFF,TGCGCCAGCAGCCAAGACCAGGGTGTCTATGAGCAGTTCTTC
TRBJ2-5,-,TRBV5-1,-,CASSLIFNHQETQYF,TGCGCCAGCAGCTTGATTTTTAACCACCAAGAGACCCAGTACTTC
TRBJ2-6,-,TRBV7-7,-,CASGTGRSGANVLTF,TGTGCTAGTGGAACAGGCCGCTCTGGGGCCAACGTCCTGACTTTC
TRBJ2-3,-,TRBV6-6,-,CASRSGTAADTQYF,TGTGCCAGCAGATCCGGGACTGCTGCAGATACGCAGTATTTT
TRBJ1-1,-,TRBV27,-,CASSFREDTEAFF,TGTGCCAGCAGTTTCAGGGAGGACACTGAAGCTTTCTTT
TRBJ1-2,-,TRBV6-6,TRBD1,CASSSGTGVENYGYTF,TGTGCCAGCAGCTCCGGGACAGGGGTGGAGAACTATGGCTACACCTTC
TRBJ2-2,-,TRBV11-2,TRBD2,CASSSKAGRGDFTGELFF,TGTGCCAGCAGCTCAAAAGCGGGACGGGGGGATTTCACCGGGGAGCTGTTTTTT
TRBJ1-1,-,TRBV18,-,CASSPGPVEAFF,TGTGCCAGCTCACCCGGGCCAGTGGAAGCTTTCTTT
TRBJ2-7,-,TRBV7-9,TRBD2,CASSPRGVAGVNEQYF,TGTGCCAGCAGCCCCAGAGGTGTAGCGGGAGTTAACGAGCAGTACTTC
TRBJ2-2,once,TRBV18,-,CASSPGLSTGELFF,TGTGCCAGCTCACCGGGACTTTCCACCGGGGAGCTGTTTTTT
TRBJ2-7,-,TRBV27,-,CASKREQSYEQYF,TGTGCCAGCAAACGGGAGCAGTCCTACGAGCAGTACTTC
TRBJ2-6,-,TRBV5-6,TRBD2,CASSRGGGRKRANVLTF,TGTGCCAGCAGTCGTGGGGGGGGAAGGAAAAGGGCCAACGTCCTGACTTTC
TRBJ1-3,-,TRBV19,-,CASSIQASGNTIYF,TGTGCCAGTAGTATTCAGGCATCCGGAAACACCATATATTTT
TRBJ2-5,once,TRBV4-1,-,CASAGFVGETQYF,TGCGCCAGCGCGGGGTTCGTGGGGGAGACCCAGTACTTC
TRBJ1-1,-,TRBV7-2,-,CASSLPGGDTEAFF,TGTGCCAGCAGCTTACCGGGGGGGGACACTGAAGCTTTCTTT